One sample yielded the 4 T cell receptor beta chains listed below, sequenced in a study of blood T cell repertoires in COVID-19 (TCRdb year 2020). The library was prepared using the immunoSEQ multiplex PCR assay. TCRdb's version of the immuneACCESS table is confined to in-frame rearrangements and falls short of the full clone set. An unresolved V gene accounts for under half of the shortfall where checked; the remainder is of unknown origin. A total of about 260,000 clones appear in this sample, about 82% of them only once. The ten largest clones represent roughly 2% of the sample. Sequenced: PBMCs or T cells enriched from blood (not recorded which). The source is a woman in her fifties or sixties who had recovered from COVID-19.

The CDR3 sequence: CASSADRGYINSPLHF. In DNA, the CDR3 is TGTGCCAGCAGTGCCGACAGGGGCTACATTAATTCACCCCTCCACTTT. The chain uses TRBV6-1 and TRBJ1-6, with 8 bases matching TRBD1. V lost 4 bases, J lost 6 bases, and 8 bases stayed unmatched. This CDR3 contains 16 residues. Germline loops: CDR1 MNHNS, CDR2 SASEGT.

V is TRBV2 and J is TRBJ1-4; 7 bases are a match to TRBD1. CDR3 length equals 14 residues. With 6 bases clipped from V and 3 bases from J, the junction kept 4 bases outside the gene matches. In germline, CDR1 is SNHLY, CDR2 FYNNEI. This CDR3 is CASRKQGSNEKLFF. In nucleotides, the CDR3 is TGTGCCAGCAGGAAACAGGGGTCTAATGAAAAACTGTTTTTT. Full variable domain (rest looked up from reference TRBV2 and TRBJ1-4): EPEVTQTPSHQVTQMGQEVILRCVPISNHLYFYWYRQILGQKVEFLVSFYNNEISEKSEIFDDQFSVERPDGSNFTLKIRSTKLEDSAMYFCASRKQGSNEKLFFGSGTQLSVL.

In this sample, this clone turned up a few times. The rearrangement links TRBV6-2 or TRBV6-3 to TRBJ2-7; 7 positions match TRBD1. Looked up from germline, CDR1 is MNHEY and CDR2 is SVGEGT. This CDR3 is 14 amino acids long. With 5 bases clipped from V and 4 bases from J, the junction kept 8 bases outside the gene matches. The CDR3: CASSPIRTGYEQYF. The CDR3 region has the DNA TGTGCCAGCAGTCCCATTCGGACAGGTTACGAGCAGTACTTC.

This rearrangement joins TRBV4-3 to TRBJ1-6, with 9 bases aligning to TRBD1. V dropped 5 bases and J dropped 6; count of bases not matched to a gene: 5. CDR3 size: 15 residues. CDR1 and CDR2 (germline): LGHNA, YSLEER. CDR3 DNA sequence: TGCGCCAGCAGCGACCGGGGACAGGGTAATTCACCCCTCCACTTT. This codes for CASSDRGQGNSPLHF.